The 10 T cell receptor beta chains below come from one sample, sequenced in a study of response to subunit inactivated influenza vaccine. One entry per CDR3 protein, called by TCRdb with MiXCR from the RT-PCR reads. Of about 500,000 distinct CDR3 sequences in the sample, more than 15% were seen once. This sample comprised CD4+ T cells sorted from PBMCs, obtained about 23 months after vaccination. These receptors came from a man between 50 and 70 years old who received an inactivated influenza vaccine.

This clonotype was seen a handful of times. The rearrangement uses TRBV7-2 and TRBJ2-3, with 11 bases identical to TRBD2. The J segment lost 3 bases and the V segment lost 5 bases, leaving 7 bases of the junction unmatched. Germline V CDR1 and CDR2: SGHTA, FQGNSA. The CDR3 sequence is 16 residues long. The CDR3 nucleotides are TGTGCCAGCAGCCCAATAGCGGGGGGGCTAACAGATACGCAGTATTTT. Encoded protein: CASSPIAGGLTDTQYF.

The chain combines TRBV7-9 with TRBJ1-1, with unresolved D. Trimming left V 5 bases short and J 8 bases short, with 12 bases between. In germline, CDR1 is SEHNR, CDR2 FQNEAQ (reference sequence). The CDR3 length is 12 residues. The CDR3, as DNA: TGTGCCAGCAGCCTGGGGTTAGGGGAAGCTTTCTTT. Translating gives CASSLGLGEAFF.

The V gene is TRBV15, the J gene TRBJ1-2; 7 nucleotides align to TRBD1. V dropped 0 bases and J dropped 11; count of bases not matched to a gene: 12. Per germline, CDR1 LNHNV and CDR2 YYDKDF (reference sequence). This CDR3 has 15 amino acids. The CDR3 spells CATSRDPGGISGYTF. DNA of the CDR3: TGTGCCACCAGCAGAGATCCAGGGGGGATCTCTGGTTACACCTTC.

In this sample, this clonotype turned up a few times. This chain uses TRBV6-2 or TRBV6-3 with TRBJ1-1; weak D call: TRBD1 (6 bases). This CDR3 has 13 amino acids. From germline, CDR1 is MNHEY and CDR2 SVGEGT. V lost 5 bases, J lost 7 bases, and 14 bases lay in between. Here the CDR3 DNA reads TGTGCCAGCAGTAGGGGGGATCGGGTTGAAGCTTTCTTT. Translating gives CASSRGDRVEAFF.

This clonotype was seen a few times. V is TRBV4-2 and J is TRBJ2-1; 9 bases agree with TRBD2. The CDR3 sequence is 17 residues long. The trim removed 0 bases at V and 4 bases at J, leaving 7 bases unmatched. Germline V CDR1 and CDR2: LGHNA, YNFKEQ. CDR3 sequence (DNA): TGTGCCAGCAGCCAAGATCTTCGTAGCGGGAGATACAATGAGCAGTTCTTC. Amino acid sequence: CASSQDLRSGRYNEQFF.

This clonotype has just a few counts. The rearrangement uses TRBV29-1 and TRBJ2-7; no clear D. The V end was cut by 1 base, the J end by 1 base, with 11 bases between. From germline, CDR1 is SQVTM and CDR2 ANQGSEA. The CDR3 spans 14 residues. The chain's CDR3 is CSVEGSGPSYEQYF. As DNA, the CDR3 is TGCAGCGTTGAAGGGTCAGGACCATCCTACGAGCAGTACTTC.

This clonotype was seen only once. The chain is built from TRBV4-3 and TRBJ2-7, with 9 bases that match TRBD1. The CDR3 has 15 amino acids. Germline V gene lookup returns CDR1 LGHNA and CDR2 YSLEER. The ends lost 4 bases at V and 4 bases at J; junction bases unmatched: 8. CDR3 sequence: CASSLRPGTGYEQYF. The CDR3 DNA reads TGCGCCAGCAGCCTGCGTCCCGGGACAGGGTACGAGCAGTACTTC.

This chain connects TRBV20-1 to TRBJ1-5; 9 bases match TRBD1. Germline V gene sequence: CDR1 DFQATT, CDR2 SNEGSKA (reference sequence). V was pared by 4 bases and J by 0 bases, with 7 bases of the junction left unmatched. The CDR3 runs to 16 residues. The CDR3 spells CSAKGQGGDSNQPQHF. The CDR3 DNA follows: TGCAGTGCTAAGGGACAGGGTGGCGATAGCAATCAGCCCCAGCATTTT.

V usage is TRBV2 and J usage is TRBJ1-3, with D possibly being TRBD1 (6 bases). CDR3 length: 14 residues. V was pared by 4 bases and J by 9 bases, with 16 bases between. The germline V gene has CDR1 SNHLY and CDR2 FYNNEI. The CDR3 here is CASSGGTGNPTIYF. CDR3 DNA sequence: TGTGCCAGCAGTGGGGGTACAGGGAACCCCACCATATATTTT.

This clonotype was observed a few times. The chain carries TRBV29-1 and TRBJ1-4, with a weak D call TRBD1 (5 bases). V lost 3 bases to trimming and J lost 7 bases, with 15 bases between them. Germline CDR1 and CDR2: SQVTM and ANQGSEA. The CDR3 runs 14 residues. This chain's CDR3 is CSVELAPGGEKLFF. For the CDR3, the DNA is TGCAGCGTTGAGCTCGCTCCGGGGGGTGAAAAACTGTTTTTT.